This T cell receptor beta chain emerged from a study of blood T cell repertoires in COVID-19. The wider study: Samples representing acute and convalescent COVID-19 were sourced from the United States, Italy and Spain. Nucleic acid was either cDNA or gDNA, and it came from T cells, B-cell-depleted T cells, or PBMCs.

The authors' processing: Estimation of nucleated cell counts relied on the amplification of reference gene primers. Profiling relied on immunoSEQ multiplex PCR, and the TCRdb table lists in-frame clones only, not all of them. V and J calls and clone size follow that table, whereas D and trimming were derived from the DNA. The sample carries around 260,000 clones, around 86% recorded once. The sample comprised peripheral blood. The sequence derives from a woman aged 25 to 45 with active or convalescent COVID-19.

This CDR3 reads CASSYSSTGGATEAFF. The CDR3 nucleotides are TGTGCCAGCAGTTACTCTTCGACAGGGGGCGCGACTGAAGCTTTCTTT. The gene calls are TRBV6-2 or TRBV6-3 and TRBJ1-1; TRBD1 agrees at 10 bases. The CDR3 is 16 residues long. Germline CDR1 MNHEY, CDR2 SVGEGT. V was pared by 0 bases and J by 5 bases, with 6 bases of the junction left unmatched.